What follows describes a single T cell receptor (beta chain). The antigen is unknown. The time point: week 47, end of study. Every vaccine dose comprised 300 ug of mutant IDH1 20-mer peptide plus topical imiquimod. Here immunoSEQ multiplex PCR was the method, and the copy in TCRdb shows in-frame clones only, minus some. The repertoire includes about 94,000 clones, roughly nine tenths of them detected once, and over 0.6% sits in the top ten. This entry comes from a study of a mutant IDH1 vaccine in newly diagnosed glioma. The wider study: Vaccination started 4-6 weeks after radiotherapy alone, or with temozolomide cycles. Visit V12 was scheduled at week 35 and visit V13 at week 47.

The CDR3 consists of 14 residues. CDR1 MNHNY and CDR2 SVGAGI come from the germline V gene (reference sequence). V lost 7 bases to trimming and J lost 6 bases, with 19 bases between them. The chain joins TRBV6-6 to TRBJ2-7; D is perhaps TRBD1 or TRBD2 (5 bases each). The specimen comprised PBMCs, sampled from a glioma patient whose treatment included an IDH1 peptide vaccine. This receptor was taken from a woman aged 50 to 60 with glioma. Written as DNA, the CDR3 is TGTGCCAGCACCCCCGGGACCCATCCGGGCGAGCAGTACTTC. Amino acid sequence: CASTPGTHPGEQYF.